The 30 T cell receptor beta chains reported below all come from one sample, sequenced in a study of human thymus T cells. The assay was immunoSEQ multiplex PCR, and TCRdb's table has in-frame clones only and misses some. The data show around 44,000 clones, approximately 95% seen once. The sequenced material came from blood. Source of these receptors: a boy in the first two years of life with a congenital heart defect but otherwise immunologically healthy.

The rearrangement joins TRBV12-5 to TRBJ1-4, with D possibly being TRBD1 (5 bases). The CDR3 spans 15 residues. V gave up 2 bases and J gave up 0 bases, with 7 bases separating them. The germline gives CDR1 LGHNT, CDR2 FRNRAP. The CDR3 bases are TGTGCTAGTGGTTTGACGGGGGCAACTAATGAAAAACTGTTTTTT. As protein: CASGLTGATNEKLFF.

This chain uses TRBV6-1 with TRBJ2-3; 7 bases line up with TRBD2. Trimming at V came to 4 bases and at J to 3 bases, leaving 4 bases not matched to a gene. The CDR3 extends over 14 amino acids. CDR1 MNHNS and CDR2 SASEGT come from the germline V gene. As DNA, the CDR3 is TGTGCCAGCAGTGCGGGGGGTGGGACAGATACGCAGTATTTT. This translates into CASSAGGGTDTQYF.

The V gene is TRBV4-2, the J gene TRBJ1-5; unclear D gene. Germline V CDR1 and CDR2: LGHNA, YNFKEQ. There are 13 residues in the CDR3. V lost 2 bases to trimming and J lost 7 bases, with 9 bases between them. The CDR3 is CASSQMPGQPQHF. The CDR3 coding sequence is TGTGCCAGCAGCCAAATGCCCGGGCAGCCCCAGCATTTT.

CDR3 sequence (DNA): TGTGCCAGCAGATGGACTGGATCTAGCACAGATACGCAGTATTTT. Protein product: CASRWTGSSTDTQYF. The chain uses TRBV7-2 and TRBJ2-3, with D maybe TRBD2 (5 bases). Deletions cut 6 bases from V and 0 bases from J, with 13 bases between. Looked up from germline, CDR1 is SGHTA and CDR2 is FQGNSA. CDR3 length equals 15 residues.

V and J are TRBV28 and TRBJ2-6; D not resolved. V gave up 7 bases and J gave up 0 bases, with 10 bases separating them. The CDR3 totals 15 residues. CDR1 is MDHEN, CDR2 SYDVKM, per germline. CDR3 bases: TGTGCCAGCAAACCAGCCTCCTCTGGGGCCAACGTCCTGACTTTC. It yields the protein CASKPASSGANVLTF.

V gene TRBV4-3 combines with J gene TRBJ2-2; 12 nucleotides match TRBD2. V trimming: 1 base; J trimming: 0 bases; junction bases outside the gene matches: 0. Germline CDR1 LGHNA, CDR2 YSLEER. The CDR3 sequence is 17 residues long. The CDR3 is CASSQGLAGANTGELFF. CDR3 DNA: TGCGCCAGCAGCCAAGGACTAGCGGGGGCGAACACCGGGGAGCTGTTTTTT.

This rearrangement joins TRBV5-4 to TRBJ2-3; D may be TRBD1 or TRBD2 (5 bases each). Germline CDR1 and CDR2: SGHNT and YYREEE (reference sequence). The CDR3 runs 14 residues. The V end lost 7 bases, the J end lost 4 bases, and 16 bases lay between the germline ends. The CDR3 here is CASPGAGNADTQYF. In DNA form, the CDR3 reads TGTGCCAGCCCCGGGGCGGGTAATGCAGATACGCAGTATTTT.

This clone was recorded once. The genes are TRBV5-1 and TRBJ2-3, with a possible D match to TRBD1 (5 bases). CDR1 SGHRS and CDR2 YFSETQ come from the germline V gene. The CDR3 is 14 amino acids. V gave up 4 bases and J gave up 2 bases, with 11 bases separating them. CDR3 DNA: TGCGCCAGCAGCCTAGACAGCTTCACAGATACGCAGTATTTT. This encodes CASSLDSFTDTQYF.

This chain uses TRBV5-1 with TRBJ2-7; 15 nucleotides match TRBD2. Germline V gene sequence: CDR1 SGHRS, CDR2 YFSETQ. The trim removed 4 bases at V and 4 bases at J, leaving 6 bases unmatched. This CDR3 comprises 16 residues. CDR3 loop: CASSPRTSGGAYEQYF. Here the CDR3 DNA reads TGCGCCAGCAGCCCACGGACTAGCGGGGGGGCGTACGAGCAGTACTTC.

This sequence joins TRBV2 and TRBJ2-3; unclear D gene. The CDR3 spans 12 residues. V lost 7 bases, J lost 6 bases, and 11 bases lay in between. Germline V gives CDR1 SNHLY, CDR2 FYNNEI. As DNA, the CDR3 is TGTGCCAGCACCGTAGCCTCCGATACGCAGTATTTT. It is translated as CASTVASDTQYF.

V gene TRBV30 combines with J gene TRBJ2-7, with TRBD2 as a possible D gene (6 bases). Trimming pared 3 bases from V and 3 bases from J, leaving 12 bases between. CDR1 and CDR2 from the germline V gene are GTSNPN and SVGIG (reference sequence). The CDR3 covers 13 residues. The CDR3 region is CAWSRGLDYEQYF. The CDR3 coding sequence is TGTGCCTGGAGCCGGGGGTTGGACTACGAGCAGTACTTC.

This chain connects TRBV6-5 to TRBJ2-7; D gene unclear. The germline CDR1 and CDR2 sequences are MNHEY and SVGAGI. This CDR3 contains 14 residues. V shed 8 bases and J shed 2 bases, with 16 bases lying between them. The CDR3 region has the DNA TGTGCCAGCCGGCGAGACCATCTCCCCTACGAGCAGTACTTC. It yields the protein CASRRDHLPYEQYF.

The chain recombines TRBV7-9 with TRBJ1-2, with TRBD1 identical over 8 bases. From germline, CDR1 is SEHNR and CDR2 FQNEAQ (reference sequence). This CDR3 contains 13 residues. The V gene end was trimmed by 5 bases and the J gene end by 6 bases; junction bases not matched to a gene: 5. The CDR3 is CASSRTGSNGYTF. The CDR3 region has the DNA TGTGCCAGCAGCAGGACAGGGAGTAATGGCTACACCTTC.

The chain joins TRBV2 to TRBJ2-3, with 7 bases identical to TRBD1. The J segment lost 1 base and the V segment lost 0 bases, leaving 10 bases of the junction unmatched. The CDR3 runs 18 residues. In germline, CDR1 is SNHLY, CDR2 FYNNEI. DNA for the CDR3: TGTGCCAGCAGTGAAGCGCTTCTAGGGGGCCAAGGCACAGATACGCAGTATTTT. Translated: CASSEALLGGQGTDTQYF.

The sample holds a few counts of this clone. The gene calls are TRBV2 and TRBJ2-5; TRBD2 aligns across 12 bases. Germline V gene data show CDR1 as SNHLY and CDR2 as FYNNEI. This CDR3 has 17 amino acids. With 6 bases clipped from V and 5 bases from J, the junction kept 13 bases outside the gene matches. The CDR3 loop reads CASRGLAGLKYGETQYF. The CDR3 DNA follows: TGTGCCAGCAGAGGACTAGCGGGGCTAAAGTACGGGGAGACCCAGTACTTC.

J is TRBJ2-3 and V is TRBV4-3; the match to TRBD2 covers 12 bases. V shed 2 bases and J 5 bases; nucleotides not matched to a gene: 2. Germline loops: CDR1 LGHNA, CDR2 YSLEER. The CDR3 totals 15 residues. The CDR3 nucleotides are TGCGCCAGCAGCCAACTAGCGGGGGGGCGAGATACGCAGTATTTT. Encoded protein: CASSQLAGGRDTQYF.

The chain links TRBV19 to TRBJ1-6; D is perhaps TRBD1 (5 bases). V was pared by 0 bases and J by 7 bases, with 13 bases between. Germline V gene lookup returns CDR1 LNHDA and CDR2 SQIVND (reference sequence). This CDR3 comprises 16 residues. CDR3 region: CASSIDSGGENSPLHF. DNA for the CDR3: TGTGCCAGTAGTATAGATTCCGGGGGGGAAAATTCACCCCTCCACTTT.

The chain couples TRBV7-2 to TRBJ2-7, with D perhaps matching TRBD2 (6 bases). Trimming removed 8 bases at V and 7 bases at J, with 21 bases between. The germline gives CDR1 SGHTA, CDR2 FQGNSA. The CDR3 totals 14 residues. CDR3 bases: TGTGCCAGCTCACCCCATTTCGGTGGGGGGGAGCAGTACTTC. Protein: CASSPHFGGGEQYF.

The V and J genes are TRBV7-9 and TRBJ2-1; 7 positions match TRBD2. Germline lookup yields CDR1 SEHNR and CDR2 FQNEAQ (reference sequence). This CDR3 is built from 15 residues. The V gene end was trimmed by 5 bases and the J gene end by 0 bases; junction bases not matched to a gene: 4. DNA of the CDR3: TGTGCCAGCAGCCCGACTAGCCACTCCTACAATGAGCAGTTCTTC. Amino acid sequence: CASSPTSHSYNEQFF.

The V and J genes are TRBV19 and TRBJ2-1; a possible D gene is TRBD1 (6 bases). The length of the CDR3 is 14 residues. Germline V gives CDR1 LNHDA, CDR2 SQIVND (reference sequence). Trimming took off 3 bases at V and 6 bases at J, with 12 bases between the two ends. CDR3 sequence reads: CASSIFWDINEQFF. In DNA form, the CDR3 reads TGTGCCAGTAGTATTTTTTGGGACATCAATGAGCAGTTCTTC.

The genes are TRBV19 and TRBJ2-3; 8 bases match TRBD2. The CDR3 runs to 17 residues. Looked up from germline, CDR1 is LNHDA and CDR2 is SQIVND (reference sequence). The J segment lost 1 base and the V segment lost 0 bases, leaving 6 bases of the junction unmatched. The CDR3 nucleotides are TGTGCCAGTAGTATAGATCTATTGCGGGGGGGCACAGATACGCAGTATTTT. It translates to CASSIDLLRGGTDTQYF.

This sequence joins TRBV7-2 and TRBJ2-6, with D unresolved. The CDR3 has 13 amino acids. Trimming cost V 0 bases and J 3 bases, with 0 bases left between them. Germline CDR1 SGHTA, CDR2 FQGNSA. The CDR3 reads CASSLAGANVLTF. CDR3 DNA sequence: TGTGCCAGCAGCTTAGCTGGGGCCAACGTCCTGACTTTC.

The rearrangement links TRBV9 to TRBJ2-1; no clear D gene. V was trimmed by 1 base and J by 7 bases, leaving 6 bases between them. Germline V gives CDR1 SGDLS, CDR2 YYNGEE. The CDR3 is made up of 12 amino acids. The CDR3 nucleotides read TGTGCCAGCAGCGTAATAGAAAATGAGCAGTTCTTC. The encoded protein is CASSVIENEQFF.

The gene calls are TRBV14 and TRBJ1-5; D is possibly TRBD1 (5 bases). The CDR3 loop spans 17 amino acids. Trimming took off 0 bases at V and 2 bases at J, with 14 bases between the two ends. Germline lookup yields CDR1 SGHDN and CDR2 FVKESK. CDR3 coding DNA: TGTGCCAGCAGCCAAGAAAAGGACAATTCCCGCAATCAGCCCCAGCATTTT. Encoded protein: CASSQEKDNSRNQPQHF. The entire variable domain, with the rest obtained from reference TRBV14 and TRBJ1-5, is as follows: EAGVTQFPSHSVIEKGQTVTLRCDPISGHDNLYWYRRVMGKEIKFLLHFVKESKQDESGMPNNRFLAERTGGTYSTLKVQPAELEDSGVYFCASSQEKDNSRNQPQHFGDGTRLSIL.

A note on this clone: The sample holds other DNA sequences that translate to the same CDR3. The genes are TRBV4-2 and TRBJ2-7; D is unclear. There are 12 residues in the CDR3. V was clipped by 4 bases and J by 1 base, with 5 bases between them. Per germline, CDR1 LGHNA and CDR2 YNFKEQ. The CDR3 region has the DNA TGTGCCAGCAGCCGCAATTCCTACGAGCAGTACTTC. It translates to CASSRNSYEQYF.

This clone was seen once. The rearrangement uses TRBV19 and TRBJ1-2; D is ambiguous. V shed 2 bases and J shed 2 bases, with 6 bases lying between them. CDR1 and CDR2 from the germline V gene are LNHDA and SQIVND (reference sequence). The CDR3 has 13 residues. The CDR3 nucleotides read TGTGCCAGTAGTATACTGGCAAACTATGGCTACACCTTC. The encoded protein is CASSILANYGYTF.

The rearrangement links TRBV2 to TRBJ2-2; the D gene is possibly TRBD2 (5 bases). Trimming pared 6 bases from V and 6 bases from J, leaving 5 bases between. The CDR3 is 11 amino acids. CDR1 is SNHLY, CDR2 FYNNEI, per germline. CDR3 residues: CASSGAGELFF. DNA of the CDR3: TGTGCCAGCAGCGGGGCCGGGGAGCTGTTTTTT.

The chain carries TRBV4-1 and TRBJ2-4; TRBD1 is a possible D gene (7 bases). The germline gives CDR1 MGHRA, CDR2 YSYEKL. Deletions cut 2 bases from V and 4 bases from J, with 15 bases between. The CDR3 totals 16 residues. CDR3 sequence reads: CASSQPLRGAKNIQYF. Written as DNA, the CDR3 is TGCGCCAGCAGCCAACCCCTCAGGGGGGCAAAAAACATTCAGTACTTC.

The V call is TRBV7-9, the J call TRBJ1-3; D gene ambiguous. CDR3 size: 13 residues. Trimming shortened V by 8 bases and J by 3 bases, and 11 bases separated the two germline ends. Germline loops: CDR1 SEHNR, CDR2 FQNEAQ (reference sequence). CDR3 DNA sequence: TGTGCCAGCGCCAACATCAATGGAAACACCATATATTTT. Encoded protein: CASANINGNTIYF.

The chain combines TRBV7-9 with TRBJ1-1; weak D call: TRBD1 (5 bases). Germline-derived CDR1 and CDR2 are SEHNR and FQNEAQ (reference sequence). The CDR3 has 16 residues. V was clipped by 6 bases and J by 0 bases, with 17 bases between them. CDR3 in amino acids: CASRGGTGPMNTEAFF. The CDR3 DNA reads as TGTGCCAGCAGGGGGGGAACAGGCCCAATGAACACTGAAGCTTTCTTT.